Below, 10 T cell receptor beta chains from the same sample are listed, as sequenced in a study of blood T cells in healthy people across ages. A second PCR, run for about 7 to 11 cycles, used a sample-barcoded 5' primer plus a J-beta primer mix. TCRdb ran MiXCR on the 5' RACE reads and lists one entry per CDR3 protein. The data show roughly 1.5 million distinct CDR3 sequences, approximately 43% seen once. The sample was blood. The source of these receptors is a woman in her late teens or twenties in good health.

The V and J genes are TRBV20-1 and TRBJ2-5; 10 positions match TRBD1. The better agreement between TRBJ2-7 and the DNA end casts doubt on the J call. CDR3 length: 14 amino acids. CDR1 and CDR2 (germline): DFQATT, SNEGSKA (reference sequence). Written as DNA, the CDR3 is TGCAGTGCTAGATCCGGGACAGGGGAGGCCGAGCAGTACTTC. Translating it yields CSARSGTGEAEQYF.

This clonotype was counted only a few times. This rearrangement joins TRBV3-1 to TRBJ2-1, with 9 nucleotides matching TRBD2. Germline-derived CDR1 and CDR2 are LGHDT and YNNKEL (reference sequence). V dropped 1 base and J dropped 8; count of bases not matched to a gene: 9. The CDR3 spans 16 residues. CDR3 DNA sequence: TGTGCCAGCAGCCAAGGGTGGGCTAGCGGGATTGATGAGCAGTTCTTC. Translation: CASSQGWASGIDEQFF.

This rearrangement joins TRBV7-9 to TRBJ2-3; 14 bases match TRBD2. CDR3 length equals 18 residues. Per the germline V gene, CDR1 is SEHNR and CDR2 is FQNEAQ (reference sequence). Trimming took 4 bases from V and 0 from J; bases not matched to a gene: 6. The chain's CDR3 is CASSWGLAGAPSTDTQYF. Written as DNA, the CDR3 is TGTGCCAGCAGCTGGGGACTAGCGGGGGCCCCTAGCACAGATACGCAGTATTTT.

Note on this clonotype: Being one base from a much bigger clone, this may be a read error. The CDR3, as DNA: TGCAGCGTAGTCGACACGATATCCTACGAGCGGTACTTC. Protein product: CSVVDTISYERYF. The genes are TRBV29-1 and TRBJ2-7; no clear D. The CDR3 has 13 residues. Germline CDR1 is SQVTM and CDR2 is ANQGSEA.

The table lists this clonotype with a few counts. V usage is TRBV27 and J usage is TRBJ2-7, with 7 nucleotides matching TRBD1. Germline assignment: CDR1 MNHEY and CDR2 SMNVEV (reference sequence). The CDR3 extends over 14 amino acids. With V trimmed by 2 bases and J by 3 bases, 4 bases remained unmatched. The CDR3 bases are TGTGCCAGCAGTTTAACGGACAGGAGCTACGAGCAGTACTTC. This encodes CASSLTDRSYEQYF.

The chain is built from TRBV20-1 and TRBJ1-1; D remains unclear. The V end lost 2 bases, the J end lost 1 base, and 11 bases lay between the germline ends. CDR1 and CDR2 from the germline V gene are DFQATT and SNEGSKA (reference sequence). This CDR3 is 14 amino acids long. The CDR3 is CSARRVPSNTEAFF. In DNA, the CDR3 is TGCAGTGCTAGAAGGGTTCCGTCGAACACTGAAGCTTTCTTT.

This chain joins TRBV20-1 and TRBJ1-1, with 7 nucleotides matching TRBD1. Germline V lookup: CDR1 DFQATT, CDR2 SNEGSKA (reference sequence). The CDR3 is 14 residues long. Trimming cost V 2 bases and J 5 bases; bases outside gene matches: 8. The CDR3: CSARLNRGWTEAFF. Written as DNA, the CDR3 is TGCAGTGCTAGACTCAACAGGGGTTGGACTGAAGCTTTCTTT.

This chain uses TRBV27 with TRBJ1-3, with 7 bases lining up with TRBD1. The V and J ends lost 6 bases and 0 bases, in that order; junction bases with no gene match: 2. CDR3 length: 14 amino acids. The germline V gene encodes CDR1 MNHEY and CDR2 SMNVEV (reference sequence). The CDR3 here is CASRPGGSGNTIYF. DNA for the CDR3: TGTGCCAGCAGGCCAGGGGGCTCTGGAAACACCATATATTTT.

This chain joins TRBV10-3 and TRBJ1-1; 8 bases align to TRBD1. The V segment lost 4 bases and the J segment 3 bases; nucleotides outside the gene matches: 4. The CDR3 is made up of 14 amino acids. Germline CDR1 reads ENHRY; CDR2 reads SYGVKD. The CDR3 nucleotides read TGTGCCATCAGTGCGAAGACAGGGGACACTGAAGCTTTCTTT. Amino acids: CAISAKTGDTEAFF.

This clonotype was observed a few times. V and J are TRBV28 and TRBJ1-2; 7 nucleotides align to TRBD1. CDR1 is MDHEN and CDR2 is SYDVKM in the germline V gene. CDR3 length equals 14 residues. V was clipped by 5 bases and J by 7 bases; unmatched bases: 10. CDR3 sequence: CASSDTGTGVGYTF. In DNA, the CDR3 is TGTGCCAGCAGTGATACGGGCACAGGGGTTGGCTACACCTTC.